Sequencing of this TCR beta chain was carried out in a study of T cell responses to AZD1222 COVID-19 vaccine. General study results and limits: Spike regions recognized by vaccine-associated CD4 TCRs spanned the protein, led by 160-218 and 743-854. Nearly half of spike-specific TCRs reportedly target variant regions that are unmutated in the B.1.351 and B.1.1.7 variants. Mostly white British, mostly female donors; authors suggested clonal diversity may be underestimated. In all cases, repertoires were sampled only after the peak T cell response.

A note on this clone: What it recognizes is unknown.

The assay was immunoSEQ multiplex PCR, and TCRdb's table has in-frame clones only and misses some. The table has about 120,000 clones, more than 80% seen once. Trimming shortened V by 8 bases and J by 0 bases, and 14 bases separated the two germline ends. The CDR3 runs 14 residues. Germline assignment: CDR1 MNHEY and CDR2 SMNVEV (reference sequence). J is TRBJ2-7 and V is TRBV27; no definite D call. This receptor was obtained from an adult in good health. The specimen was peripheral blood, collected on day 0 of AZD1222 vaccination. CDR3 protein: CASQSWGSSYEQYF. For the CDR3, the DNA is TGTGCCAGCCAATCTTGGGGAAGCTCCTACGAGCAGTACTTC.